Each of the 18 T cell receptor beta chains below was sequenced from the same sample in a study of cytomegalovirus exposure and HLA in healthy donors. Vbeta (60) and Jbeta (13) primers were used in the PCR. Sequenced by immunoSEQ multiplex PCR; TCRdb stores in-frame clones only, minus some. The sample lists tens of thousands of clones, approximately 70% occurring once. Material: PBMCs. The receptors derive from a woman in her 40s in good health and CMV-seropositive.

A single count supports this clone. A read error may produce the germline difference seen at one junction end. The chain is built from TRBV29-1 and TRBJ1-2, with D possibly TRBD1 on 6 matching bases. Germline assignment: CDR1 SQVTM and CDR2 ANQGSEA. This CDR3 comprises 12 residues. CDR3 protein: CSVQEGGYGYTF. In nucleotides, the CDR3 is TGCAGCGTTCAAGAGGGGGGCTATGGCTACACCTTC.

The V and J genes are TRBV6-5 and TRBJ2-5; maybe TRBD2 (5 bases). Germline values: CDR1 MNHEY, CDR2 SVGAGI. The CDR3 is made up of 14 amino acids. V was pared by 0 bases and J by 2 bases, with 7 bases between. This CDR3 reads CASSYSRTQETQYF. DNA of the CDR3: TGTGCCAGCAGTTACTCGAGGACTCAAGAGACCCAGTACTTC.

The chain combines TRBV5-1 with TRBJ1-2, with D maybe TRBD1 (6 bases). Trimming shortened V by 3 bases and J by 8 bases, and 20 bases separated the two germline ends. This CDR3 is 15 amino acids long. Germline lookup yields CDR1 SGHRS and CDR2 YFSETQ. The CDR3 protein is CASSSQDSRGMGYTF. As DNA, the CDR3 is TGCGCCAGCAGCTCCCAAGATAGCAGGGGAATGGGCTACACCTTC.

CDR3 in DNA: TGTGCCTGGAGTGTCGGACAGCGGAGGTTGGAGGCTTTCTTT. Amino acid sequence: CAWSVGQRRLEAFF. The chain links TRBV30 to TRBJ1-1, with D possibly matching TRBD1 (6 bases). V lost 0 bases and J 11 bases, leaving 19 bases between the germline ends. Germline CDR1 and CDR2: GTSNPN and SVGIG (reference sequence). The CDR3 length is 14 residues.

To note about this clone: Other DNA sequences within the sample encode an identical CDR3. V usage is TRBV28 and J usage is TRBJ1-1; no clear D gene. Germline V gives CDR1 MDHEN, CDR2 SYDVKM. V lost 7 bases and J lost 0, with 3 bases in between. This CDR3 region has 11 residues. The CDR3 reads CASTVNTEAFF. The CDR3 nucleotides are TGTGCCAGCACTGTGAACACTGAAGCTTTCTTT.

The rearrangement links TRBV7-2 to TRBJ2-2; TRBD1 is a possible D gene (6 bases). Trimming left V 6 bases short and J 1 base short, with 9 bases between. CDR1 SGHTA and CDR2 FQGNSA come from the germline V gene. The CDR3 extends over 14 amino acids. The CDR3 reads CASSLGQNTGELFF. CDR3 nucleotide sequence: TGTGCCAGCAGTCTGGGACAGAACACCGGGGAGCTGTTTTTT.

The V call is TRBV19, the J call TRBJ2-5; D may be TRBD1 (6 bases). The V gene lost 6 bases and the J gene lost 2 bases, with 13 bases spanning the gap. This CDR3 has 14 residues. Germline V CDR1 and CDR2: LNHDA, SQIVND (reference sequence). CDR3 residues: CASSRGATQETQYF. CDR3 nucleotide sequence: TGTGCCAGTAGCAGGGGAGCAACACAAGAGACCCAGTACTTC.

The chain joins TRBV28 to TRBJ1-1; 8 nucleotides align to TRBD1. The CDR3 runs 11 residues. The germline V gene has CDR1 MDHEN and CDR2 SYDVKM. Losses at the gene ends were 6 bases for V and 9 bases for J; bases not matched to a gene: 3. CDR3 nucleotides: TGTGCCAGCAGGGACAGGGTCCAAGCTTTCTTT. This gives the protein CASRDRVQAFF.

The J gene is TRBJ2-3, the V gene TRBV27; 10 bases are a match to TRBD1. The CDR3 contains 15 residues. Trimming cost V 6 bases and J 4 bases; bases outside gene matches: 7. CDR1 and CDR2 from the germline V gene are MNHEY and SMNVEV (reference sequence). The CDR3 region has the DNA TGTGCCAGCAGACCGGGACAGGGGAAAGCAGATACGCAGTATTTT. Protein: CASRPGQGKADTQYF.

The chain uses TRBV5-1 and TRBJ2-5, with D unclear. This CDR3 spans 15 amino acids. CDR1 SGHRS and CDR2 YFSETQ come from the germline V gene. V was shortened by 4 bases and J by 3 bases, with 16 bases between the two germline ends. CDR3 in amino acids: CASSLGRLVKETQYF. CDR3 DNA sequence: TGCGCCAGCAGCCTCGGTCGACTGGTTAAAGAGACCCAGTACTTC.

This clone was detected a few times. The genes are TRBV18 and TRBJ2-5; weak D call: TRBD2 (6 bases). Germline CDR1 reads KGHSH; CDR2 reads LQKENI. The CDR3 covers 14 residues. The V end was cut by 1 base, the J end by 5 bases, with 11 bases between. The CDR3 spells CASSPRPSDETQYF. CDR3 nucleotides: TGTGCCAGCTCACCACGTCCTAGCGATGAGACCCAGTACTTC. The complete variable domain, with remaining parts taken from reference TRBV18 and TRBJ2-5, reads NAGVMQNPRHLVRRRGQEARLRCSPMKGHSHVYWYRQLPEEGLKFMVYLQKENIIDESGMPKERFSAEFPKEGPSILRIQQVVRGDSAAYFCASSPRPSDETQYFGPGTRLLVL.

This chain links TRBV5-1 with TRBJ2-2; D is perhaps TRBD2 (5 bases). This CDR3 has 16 amino acids. Germline CDR1 is SGHRS and CDR2 is YFSETQ. V dropped 2 bases and J dropped 2 bases, with 13 bases sitting between them. The CDR3, as DNA: TGCGCCAGCAGCTTTATCGGGATCACCAACACCGGGGAGCTGTTTTTT. It translates to CASSFIGITNTGELFF.

This clone was observed a handful of times. CDR3 nucleotide sequence: TGCGCCAGCAGCCATCCCGGGACTAGCGGGATCAACGAGCAGTACTTC. This sequence encodes CASSHPGTSGINEQYF. The V gene is TRBV4-1, the J gene TRBJ2-7; 13 positions match TRBD2. The germline V gene has CDR1 MGHRA and CDR2 YSYEKL. The CDR3 is 16 residues long. V shed 3 bases, J shed 5 bases, and the junction held 7 bases outside the gene matches.

V and J are TRBV5-1 and TRBJ2-3; D is undetermined. Germline-derived CDR1 and CDR2 are SGHRS and YFSETQ. V dropped 3 bases and J dropped 9 bases, with 11 bases sitting between them. The CDR3 loop spans 12 amino acids. CDR3 nucleotide sequence: TGCGCCAGCAGCTCCTCCTTAGAGACGCAGTATTTT. Amino acid sequence: CASSSSLETQYF.

The J gene is TRBJ2-3, the V gene TRBV7-9; TRBD2 aligns across 9 bases. The ends lost 4 bases at V and 5 bases at J; junction bases unmatched: 19. Looked up from germline, CDR1 is SEHNR and CDR2 is FQNEAQ (reference sequence). The CDR3 consists of 19 residues. CDR3 sequence reads: CASSSRAASGGFVGDTQYF. The CDR3 DNA follows: TGTGCCAGCAGCTCTCGGGCGGCGAGCGGGGGGTTCGTGGGAGATACGCAGTATTTT.

A single count supports this clone. V and J are TRBV19 and TRBJ2-2; the match to TRBD1 covers 7 bases. The CDR3 is 15 amino acids. Germline V gene sequence: CDR1 LNHDA, CDR2 SQIVND (reference sequence). The J segment lost 1 base and the V segment lost 6 bases, leaving 5 bases of the junction unmatched. CDR3 region: CASRSGQLNTGELFF. CDR3 nucleotide sequence: TGTGCCAGTAGATCGGGACAGCTGAACACCGGGGAGCTGTTTTTT. Full variable domain (rest looked up from reference TRBV19 and TRBJ2-2): DGGITQSPKYLFRKEGQNVTLSCEQNLNHDAMYWYRQDPGQGLRLIYYSQIVNDFQKGDIAEGYSVSREKKESFPLTVTSAQKNPTAFYLCASRSGQLNTGELFFGEGSRLTVL.

The chain employs TRBV7-2 and TRBJ1-2; D is unresolved. Between the trimmed V and J ends, which lost 1 base and 9 bases, there was a span of 9 bases. This CDR3 has 12 residues. Germline V gene lookup returns CDR1 SGHTA and CDR2 FQGNSA. In DNA, the CDR3 is TGTGCCAGCAGCTTAGAGGCGGGAAGCTACACCTTC. It specifies CASSLEAGSYTF.

This chain joins TRBV29-1 and TRBJ1-3; D gene unclear. Between the trimmed V and J ends, which lost 8 bases and 0 bases, there was a span of 8 bases. This CDR3 contains 12 residues. Germline V CDR1 and CDR2: SQVTM, ANQGSEA. CDR3 nucleotide sequence: TGCAGCTTCAAGAGCTCTGGAAACACCATATATTTT. Protein: CSFKSSGNTIYF.